These 19 T cell receptor beta chains were sequenced from one sample in a study of CD8 T cells in ankylosing spondylitis. In TCRdb, the 5' RACE reads were re-called with MiXCR into one record per CDR3 protein. This sample has approximately 240,000 distinct CDR3 sequences, with about 10% found just once. The specimen was blood, either unsorted or a sorted T cell fraction (not recorded which). Every receptor here comes from a male donor with ankylosing spondylitis or in good health (not recorded which).

This clonotype appeared many times. The chain has TRBV6-6 and TRBJ2-3; D uncertain. V dropped 4 bases and J dropped 2 bases, with 10 bases sitting between them. This CDR3 has 14 amino acids. The germline V gene has CDR1 MNHNY and CDR2 SVGAGI (reference sequence). CDR3 region: CASSFDRDTDTQYF. The CDR3 DNA reads as TGTGCCAGCAGTTTCGATAGGGACACAGATACGCAGTATTTT.

This clonotype was counted ten times or more. The rearrangement links TRBV20-1 to TRBJ2-1; D is perhaps TRBD1 (5 bases). This CDR3 spans 16 amino acids. Trimming took 1 base from V and 7 from J, leaving 20 bases between them. Germline V lookup: CDR1 DFQATT, CDR2 SNEGSKA (reference sequence). The CDR3 spells CSARGKELPRTNEQFF. The DNA for the CDR3 is TGCAGTGCTAGAGGAAAAGAGCTTCCTAGGACAAATGAGCAGTTCTTC.

The rearrangement links TRBV10-3 to TRBJ1-5; no clear D gene. CDR3 length equals 12 residues. The germline CDR1 and CDR2 sequences are ENHRY and SYGVKD. The V and J ends lost 2 bases and 5 bases respectively, with 4 bases between them. CDR3 region: CAISERDQPQHF. CDR3 nucleotide sequence: TGTGCCATCAGTGAGCGAGATCAGCCCCAGCATTTT.

The sample holds many counts of this clonotype. This chain joins TRBV11-2 and TRBJ2-7; TRBD1 matches at 9 bases. CDR3 size: 15 residues. CDR1 is SGHAT, CDR2 FQNNGV, per germline. J lost 1 base, V lost 5 bases, and 6 bases had no gene match. CDR3 in DNA: TGTGCCAGCAGCCCGGACAGGGGTCTTTCCTACGAGCAGTACTTC. Protein sequence: CASSPDRGLSYEQYF.

This clonotype has ten or more counts. The rearrangement joins TRBV5-1 to TRBJ1-6, with D tentatively TRBD1 (6 bases). Germline CDR1 SGHRS, CDR2 YFSETQ. The CDR3 is made up of 15 amino acids. V was pared by 9 bases and J by 8 bases, with 21 bases between. The CDR3 nucleotides read TGCGCCACTAAGGACGGGGGGCTATCGGATTCACCCCTCCACTTT. This codes for CATKDGGLSDSPLHF.

This clonotype turned up a few times. The chain uses TRBV18 and TRBJ1-1; no clear D gene. The CDR3 spans 16 residues. V lost 0 bases and J lost 3, with 14 bases in between. Germline V gives CDR1 KGHSH, CDR2 LQKENI. CDR3 region: CASSPPFRGTDTEAFF. The CDR3 DNA reads TGTGCCAGCTCACCACCGTTTCGGGGTACGGACACTGAAGCTTTCTTT.

This clonotype was counted only a few times. The chain combines TRBV29-1 with TRBJ2-1; 8 bases agree with TRBD2. Germline CDR1 reads SQVTM; CDR2 reads ANQGSEA. The CDR3 runs to 17 residues. The V and J ends lost 1 base and 1 base, in that order; junction bases with no gene match: 9. The CDR3 reads CSVEGGSSGSSYNEQFF. For the CDR3, the DNA is TGCAGCGTTGAAGGGGGTAGCAGCGGGAGTTCCTACAATGAGCAGTTCTTC.

V gene TRBV21-1 combines with J gene TRBJ2-7; the table's D call, TRBD2, has no DNA check behind it. TRBV21-1 is a pseudogene locus. This CDR3 has 15 residues. CDR3 nucleotides: TGTGCCAGCAGCCAATGGGACTTTTTAGGTGACGAGCAGTACTTC. Its translation: CASSQWDFLGDEQYF.

This clonotype was found a few times. Just one base apart from a much larger clone, this may be a read error. The gene calls are TRBV30 and TRBJ2-3; D not resolved. Per the germline V gene, CDR1 is GTSNPN and CDR2 is SVGIG (reference sequence). CDR3 length: 12 residues. Trimming pared 0 bases from V and 4 bases from J, leaving 5 bases between. The CDR3 nucleotides are TGTGCCTGGAGTGTAGGCCCAGATACGCAGTATTTT. It codes for CAWSVGPDTQYF.

There are many counts of this clonotype. This chain joins TRBV29-1 and TRBJ2-4, with 9 bases aligning to TRBD1. Per germline, CDR1 SQVTM and CDR2 ANQGSEA. The CDR3 consists of 12 residues. V dropped 5 bases and J dropped 7; count of bases not matched to a gene: 3. The CDR3 loop is CSVHGTGNIQYF. The CDR3 nucleotides read TGCAGCGTTCATGGGACAGGGAACATTCAGTACTTC.

At least ten counts were recorded for this clonotype. The V and J genes are TRBV10-3 and TRBJ2-7; D is tentatively TRBD1 or TRBD2 (5 bases each). The V gene lost 10 bases and the J gene lost 4 bases, with 29 bases spanning the gap. The CDR3 is 17 amino acids. CDR1 is ENHRY, CDR2 SYGVKD, per germline. The CDR3: CATQGPDDYLGPYEQYF. CDR3 DNA: TGTGCCACCCAGGGACCAGATGATTACCTGGGCCCTTACGAGCAGTACTTC.

The chain joins TRBV7-2 to TRBJ2-1, with a possible D match to TRBD1 (6 bases). The CDR3 spans 16 residues. With 3 bases removed from V and 4 bases from J, the gap between germline ends came to 16 bases. The germline CDR1 and CDR2 sequences are SGHTA and FQGNSA. CDR3 residues: CASSLAEGVLYNEQFF. The CDR3 DNA reads TGTGCCAGCAGCTTGGCCGAGGGGGTACTTTACAATGAGCAGTTCTTC. The entire variable domain, with the rest obtained from reference TRBV7-2 and TRBJ2-1, is as follows: GAGVSQSPSNKVTEKGKDVELRCDPISGHTALYWYRQSLGQGLEFLIYFQGNSAPDKSGLPSDRFSAERTGGSVSTLTIQRTQQEDSAVYLCASSLAEGVLYNEQFFGPGTRLTVL.

This clonotype has ten or more counts. This chain joins TRBV6-1 and TRBJ2-1; D might be TRBD1 (5 bases). The CDR3 totals 13 residues. Deletions cut 6 bases from V and 8 bases from J, with 14 bases between. From germline, CDR1 is MNHNS and CDR2 SASEGT. DNA for the CDR3: TGTGCCAGCAGCCCCCAGGGTTATGATGAGCAGTTCTTC. Its translation: CASSPQGYDEQFF.

This chain connects TRBV10-3 to TRBJ2-2; 8 positions match TRBD1. This CDR3 comprises 17 residues. From germline, CDR1 is ENHRY and CDR2 SYGVKD. V trimming: 3 bases; J trimming: 4 bases; junction bases outside the gene matches: 10. Here the CDR3 DNA reads TGTGCCATCAGTGACCCCGTCAGGGGGCACGGCACCGGGGAGCTGTTTTTT. Translation gives CAISDPVRGHGTGELFF.

This clonotype was seen more than once but under ten times. The CDR3 here is CASQPNPGQYYEQYF. CDR3 DNA: TGCGCCAGCCAACCAAATCCGGGACAGTACTACGAGCAGTACTTC. This rearrangement joins TRBV4-1 to TRBJ2-7; the match to TRBD1 covers 7 bases. CDR3 length: 15 residues. Looked up from germline, CDR1 is MGHRA and CDR2 is YSYEKL. Trimming removed 8 bases from V and 3 bases from J; junction bases left unmatched: 13.

The V and J genes are TRBV7-9 and TRBJ2-3; D call uncertain. The V end lost 5 bases, the J end lost 7 bases, and 7 bases lay between the germline ends. This CDR3 has 11 residues. CDR1 and CDR2 (germline): SEHNR, FQNEAQ (reference sequence). The CDR3 sequence: CASSRDHTQYF. Written as DNA, the CDR3 is TGTGCCAGCAGCCGTGATCATACGCAGTATTTT.

The CDR3 protein is CASSSGQGASNTEAFF. DNA for the CDR3: TGTGCCAGCAGTTCCGGACAGGGGGCGTCGAACACTGAAGCTTTCTTT. The chain joins TRBV7-9 to TRBJ1-1; 11 bases agree with TRBD1. V lost 6 bases and J lost 1; bases outside the gene matches: 7. The CDR3 length is 16 residues. Germline CDR1 SEHNR, CDR2 FQNEAQ (reference sequence).

V and J are TRBV5-3 and TRBJ2-1; D uncertain. TRBV5-3 is an ORF for which the function is uncertain. This CDR3 has 15 amino acids. V lost 8 bases and J lost 6, with 21 bases in between. The CDR3 DNA follows: TGTGCCAGCAGCCAAGATAATCTAGGCGGCAATGAGCAGTTCTTC. Its translation: CASSQDNLGGNEQFF.

This clonotype was seen only a few times. The rearrangement joins TRBV20-1 to TRBJ1-6; weak D call: TRBD1 (6 bases). The CDR3 sequence is 14 residues long. Trimming pared 5 bases from V and 7 bases from J, leaving 15 bases between. Looked up from germline, CDR1 is DFQATT and CDR2 is SNEGSKA (reference sequence). CDR3 sequence reads: CSAQKPGANSPLHF. In DNA form, the CDR3 reads TGCAGTGCTCAAAAACCAGGGGCCAATTCACCCCTCCACTTT.